The 5 T cell receptor beta chains below were found in one sample sequenced in a study of follicular helper T cells after annual influenza vaccination. Sequencing was performed with immunoSEQ multiplex PCR; in TCRdb, only in-frame clones are kept and a portion is missing. The sample lists more than 10,000 clones; over 65% were seen once. Specified time point: 2014-2015 season, pre-vaccination. The material sequenced was CXCR5- memory CD4+ T cells sorted from blood, taken on the day of influenza vaccination. The origin of the receptors is an adult who received the influenza vaccine.

The chain combines TRBV6-1 with TRBJ2-6; 11 nucleotides match TRBD1. Trimming removed 1 base from V and 0 bases from J; junction bases left unmatched: 2. CDR3 length: 18 amino acids. CDR1 is MNHNS and CDR2 is SASEGT in the germline V gene. For the CDR3, the DNA is TGTGCCAGCAGTGAAGGGACAGGGGGCGTCTCTGGGGCCAACGTCCTGACTTTC. It codes for CASSEGTGGVSGANVLTF.

This clone has a handful of counts. The V and J genes are TRBV7-2 and TRBJ1-2; TRBD1 agrees at 7 bases. Germline trimming cut 5 bases from V and 5 bases from J; bases unmatched to any gene: 5. The CDR3 has 13 residues. Germline loops: CDR1 SGHTA, CDR2 FQGNSA. The CDR3 sequence is CASSPGGLYGYTF. CDR3 DNA sequence: TGTGCCAGCAGCCCAGGGGGGCTTTATGGCTACACCTTC.

The V call is TRBV7-2, the J call TRBJ2-1; no clear D gene. This CDR3 contains 13 residues. Trimming removed 0 bases at V and 8 bases at J, with 8 bases between. CDR1 is SGHTA, CDR2 FQGNSA, per germline. The chain's CDR3 is CASSLARYDEQFF. The DNA of the CDR3 is TGTGCCAGCAGCTTAGCTAGATACGATGAGCAGTTCTTC.

The J gene is TRBJ2-7, the V gene TRBV30, with 9 nucleotides matching TRBD1. The CDR3 covers 13 residues. In germline, CDR1 is GTSNPN, CDR2 SVGIG (reference sequence). The junction had 5 bases not matched to a gene; V was cut back by 4 bases and J by 4 bases. Here the CDR3 reads CAWNRDRAYEQYF. CDR3 in DNA: TGTGCCTGGAACCGGGACAGGGCGTACGAGCAGTACTTC.

V usage is TRBV7-3 and J usage is TRBJ2-2; D not certain. Trimming left V 3 bases short and J 6 bases short, with 8 bases between. This CDR3 has 13 amino acids. Germline V gene sequence: CDR1 SGHTA, CDR2 FQGTGA. As DNA, the CDR3 is TGTGCCAGCAGCTTGAGGCCGGCCGGGGAGCTGTTTTTT. Translated, it gives CASSLRPAGELFF.